The rows below give T cell receptor beta chains drawn from one sample of a study of neoadjuvant nivolumab and ipilimumab in lung cancer. Sequencing used immunoSEQ multiplex PCR; TCRdb keeps in-frame clones, though not all of them. Seen here are roughly 20,000 clones, around 87% observed once, and the top ten hold less than 2.5%. The specimen comprised peripheral blood, sampled before neoadjuvant nivolumab, alone or with ipilimumab. These receptors came from an adult with non-small cell lung cancer. Each CDR3 is given with its conserved first and last residue. Fields, in order: V gene, D gene, clone size, J gene, CDR3 DNA, CDR3 protein. The D gene is left open where the match is weak. Clone size is shown for a subset of rows, as once, few, many or a class of expanded clone.

TRBV5-6,TRBD1,NA,TRBJ1-5,TGTGCCAGCAGCTATACAGGGGGCGCGAGCAATCAGCCCCAGCATTTT,CASSYTGGASNQPQHF
TRBV5-1,NA,few,TRBJ2-5,TGCGCCAGCAGCTTTGGTGGGACAAACCAAGAGACCCAGTACTTC,CASSFGGTNQETQYF
TRBV7-9,TRBD1,NA,TRBJ2-1,TGTGCCAGCAACCAAGACAGGGGAGCTACAATGGAGCAGTTCTTC,CASNQDRGATMEQFF
TRBV18,TRBD2,NA,TRBJ2-1,TGTGCCAGCTCACAAAGGACTAGCGACTCCTTCAATGAGCAGTTCTTC,CASSQRTSDSFNEQFF
TRBV18,NA,NA,TRBJ2-7,TGTGCCAGCTCACCACGGGAGGCACGAGGGGCGGCTGACGAGCAGTACTTC,CASSPREARGAADEQYF
TRBV11-2,NA,NA,TRBJ2-1,TGTGCCAGCAGCTTAGGGGTCGGGAGCTACAATGAGCAGTTCTTC,CASSLGVGSYNEQFF
TRBV5-1,NA,NA,TRBJ2-7,TGCGCCAGCAGCTTGCTTGGGGTCTCCTACGAGCAGTACTTC,CASSLLGVSYEQYF
TRBV5-5,NA,NA,TRBJ2-5,TGTGCCAGCAGCTTGGGGGGAGCGAGGGAGACCCAGTACTTC,CASSLGGARETQYF
TRBV30,NA,NA,TRBJ2-2,TGTGCCTGGAGTGTTAGTCCAGCGGGGGAGCTGTTTTTT,CAWSVSPAGELFF
TRBV18,NA,NA,TRBJ1-1,TGTGCCAGCTCGCCCGGACATTCTTCGGCTGAAGCTTTCTTT,CASSPGHSSAEAFF
TRBV2,TRBD1,NA,TRBJ2-5,TGTGCCAGCATTAACGACAGGGTCAGGACCCAGTACTTC,CASINDRVRTQYF
TRBV7-9,NA,NA,TRBJ2-3,TGTGCCAGCAGCGCGCGGGGTAGCACAGATACGCAGTATTTT,CASSARGSTDTQYF
TRBV11-2,TRBD2,once,TRBJ2-7,TGTGCCAGCAGCTTAGTCGCGGGGACTAACTACGAGCAGTACTTC,CASSLVAGTNYEQYF
TRBV29-1,TRBD2,NA,TRBJ2-1,TGCAGCGTCACCCGACTAGCGGTTAACAATGAGCAGTTCTTC,CSVTRLAVNNEQFF
TRBV5-1,TRBD2,NA,TRBJ2-3,TGCGCCAGCAGCTCGATGACTAGCGGGAACGCAGATACGCAGTATTTT,CASSSMTSGNADTQYF
TRBV4-2,NA,NA,TRBJ1-1,TGTGCCAGCAGCCACCCTGGACAAGAAAACACTGAAGCTTTCTTT,CASSHPGQENTEAFF
TRBV19,TRBD2,NA,TRBJ2-1,TGTGCCAGTAGTAAGCTAGGAGCTAGCGGTTACAATGAGCAGTTCTTC,CASSKLGASGYNEQFF
TRBV2,TRBD2,NA,TRBJ2-2,TGTGCCGTTAGTAGCGGGAGAAGTGGAACCGGGGAGCTGTTTTTT,CAVSSGRSGTGELFF
TRBV4-3,NA,NA,TRBJ1-5,TGCGCCAGCAGCCAGACAGCTAGCAATCAGCCCCAGCATTTT,CASSQTASNQPQHF
TRBV7-2,TRBD2,once,TRBJ2-5,TGTGCCAGCAGCTTAGCCGGGAGGGAGACCCAGTACTTC,CASSLAGRETQYF
TRBV5-4,TRBD2,NA,TRBJ2-5,TGTGCCAGCAGCCCGGGGGGGTACCGCCAAGAGACCCAGTACTTC,CASSPGGYRQETQYF
TRBV12-5,NA,NA,TRBJ2-3,TGTGCTAGTGGAGTCACAGATACGCAGTATTTT,CASGVTDTQYF
TRBV30,NA,NA,TRBJ1-4,TGTGCCTGGAGTGTACTAGCTAATGAAAAACTGTTTTTT,CAWSVLANEKLFF
TRBV7-2,TRBD1,NA,TRBJ1-1,TGTGCCAGCAGCTTAGAAGGGGGCAGATGGAACACTGAAGCTTTCTTT,CASSLEGGRWNTEAFF
TRBV5-1,NA,NA,TRBJ1-1,TGCGCCAGCAGCTTAGGAGGGGGGGATAGAGCTTTCTTT,CASSLGGGDRAFF
TRBV20-1,NA,NA,TRBJ2-1,TGCAGTGCTATGGTCGAGCAGTTCTTC,CSAMVEQFF
TRBV6-5,TRBD1,NA,TRBJ1-2,TGTGCCAGCAGTTACACCAGGGGGCATGGCTACACCTTC,CASSYTRGHGYTF
TRBV11-2,TRBD2,NA,TRBJ2-2,TGTGCCAGCAGCTTAGTTGGACTAGCGGGAGGGAGCACCGGGGAGCTGTTTTTT,CASSLVGLAGGSTGELFF
TRBV5-6,TRBD1,NA,TRBJ1-1,TGTGCCAGCAGCCAACGGGACAGGTTGGGGAACACTGAAGCTTTCTTT,CASSQRDRLGNTEAFF
TRBV9,NA,NA,TRBJ1-2,TGTGCCAGCGGAGAAGCTAACTATGGCTACACCTTC,CASGEANYGYTF
TRBV7-9,NA,NA,TRBJ1-2,TGTGCCAGCAGCTTAGGAGGGCTGAACTATGGCTACACCTTC,CASSLGGLNYGYTF
TRBV18,NA,NA,TRBJ2-2,TGTGCCAGCTCGCTGCGGGGGCTGGGGGAGCTGTTTTTT,CASSLRGLGELFF
TRBV5-4,TRBD2,NA,TRBJ2-7,TGTGCCAGCAGCTTGGTTGGCGGGACTAGCGAGCAGTACTTC,CASSLVGGTSEQYF
TRBV7-9,NA,NA,TRBJ2-1,TGTGCCAGCAGCTTGTTCCCTCACAATGAGCAGTTCTTC,CASSLFPHNEQFF
TRBV5-5,NA,once,TRBJ1-1,TGTGCCAGCAGTAGACCAGGCAGAATGGTTGAAGCTTTCTTT,CASSRPGRMVEAFF
TRBV9,NA,NA,TRBJ1-1,TGTGCCAGCAGCCCCCGACAGGACATGAACACTGAAGCTTTCTTT,CASSPRQDMNTEAFF
TRBV19,NA,NA,TRBJ2-2,TGTGCCAGTAGTATCTCGGGGTACGGGGAGCTGTTTTTT,CASSISGYGELFF
TRBV4-1,NA,NA,TRBJ2-5,TGCGCCAGCGCACGAGGGGAGACCCAGTACTTC,CASARGETQYF
TRBV10-3,NA,NA,TRBJ1-2,TGTGCCATCAGTGATACTAACTATGGCTACACCTTC,CAISDTNYGYTF
TRBV30,NA,NA,TRBJ2-1,TGTGCCTGGAGTGCAGGGGAAGTTTGGAATGAGCAGTTCTTC,CAWSAGEVWNEQFF
TRBV5-4,NA,NA,TRBJ2-2,TGTGCCAGCAGCTCCCGGGGGAAGAGAACCGGGGAGCTGTTTTTT,CASSSRGKRTGELFF
TRBV18,NA,few,TRBJ2-2,TGTGCCAGCTCTCTTAACACCGGGGAGCTGTTTTTT,CASSLNTGELFF